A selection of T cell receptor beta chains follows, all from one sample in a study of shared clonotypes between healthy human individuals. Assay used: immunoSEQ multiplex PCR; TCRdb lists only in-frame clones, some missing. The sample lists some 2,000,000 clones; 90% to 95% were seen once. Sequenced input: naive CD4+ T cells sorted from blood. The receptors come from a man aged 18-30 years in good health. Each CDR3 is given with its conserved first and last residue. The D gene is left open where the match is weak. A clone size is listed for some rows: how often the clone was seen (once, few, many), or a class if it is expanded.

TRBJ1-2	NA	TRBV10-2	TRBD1	CASSPDRASGYTF
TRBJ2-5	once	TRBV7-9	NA	CASSLSPETQYF
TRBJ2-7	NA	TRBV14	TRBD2	CASSQLAGVVIYEQYF
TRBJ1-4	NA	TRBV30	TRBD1	CAWRGQGLFPATNEKLFF
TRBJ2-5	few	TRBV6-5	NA	CASSYSPAAGQETQYF
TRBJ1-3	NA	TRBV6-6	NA	CASSYMESGNTIYF
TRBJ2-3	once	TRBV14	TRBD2	CASSALAGGPDTQYF
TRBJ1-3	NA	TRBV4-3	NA	CASSQTRDTIYF
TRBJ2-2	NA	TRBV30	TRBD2	CAWSRLAGVVSGELFF
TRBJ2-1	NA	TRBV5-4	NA	CASRRLDPSSYNEQFF
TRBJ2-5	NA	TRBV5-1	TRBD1	CASSQDRGQETQYF
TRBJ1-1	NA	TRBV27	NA	CASSSFQGSTEAFF
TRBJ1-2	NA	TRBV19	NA	CASSPFGQGAYGYTF
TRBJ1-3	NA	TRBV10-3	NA	CAISELASGNTIYF
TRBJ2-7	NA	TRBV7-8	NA	CASSLVQGMAYEQYF